The 8 T cell receptor beta chains below were found in one sample sequenced in a study of graft-versus-host responses after intestinal transplantation. The assay was immunoSEQ multiplex PCR, and TCRdb's table has in-frame clones only and misses some. The sample includes about 120,000 clones, 90% to 95% seen only once; the top ten take more than 0.09%. These TCRs' antigens remain unknown. This specimen was unstimulated CD4+ T cells sorted from spleen or lymph node cells, taken before intestinal transplant. These receptors were collected from a human donor who received an intestinal transplant.

This chain uses TRBV6-5 with TRBJ2-3; no clear D gene. V shed 6 bases and J shed 4 bases, with 14 bases lying between them. The CDR3 is 14 residues long. Looked up from germline, CDR1 is MNHEY and CDR2 is SVGAGI. CDR3 sequence reads: CASSQRPDADTQYF. CDR3 nucleotide sequence: TGTGCCAGCAGCCAACGTCCCGATGCAGATACGCAGTATTTT.

V is TRBV29-1 and J is TRBJ1-2; 7 positions match TRBD1. The CDR3 extends over 12 amino acids. Per germline, CDR1 SQVTM and CDR2 ANQGSEA. After removal of 6 bases from V and 7 bases from J, the junction contained 8 bases not matched to a gene. The CDR3 DNA follows: TGCAGCGTCCCCGACAGGGAAACTGGCTACACCTTC. Amino acid sequence: CSVPDRETGYTF.

This chain joins TRBV10-1 and TRBJ1-2, with 7 bases lining up with TRBD1. CDR3 length equals 13 residues. V dropped 5 bases and J dropped 5; count of bases not matched to a gene: 5. The germline CDR1 and CDR2 sequences are WNHNN and SYGVQD (reference sequence). The CDR3 sequence: CASSSGTAYGYTF. DNA of the CDR3: TGCGCCAGCAGTTCCGGGACAGCTTATGGCTACACCTTC.

This chain connects TRBV13 to TRBJ1-1, with no clear D. CDR1 and CDR2 from the germline V gene are PRHDT and FYEKMQ (reference sequence). Trimming cost V 2 bases and J 7 bases, with 5 bases left between them. This CDR3 is 11 amino acids long. The CDR3 nucleotides read TGTGCCAGCAGCTTATTTTTTGAAGCTTTCTTT. This gives the protein CASSLFFEAFF.

The genes are TRBV2 and TRBJ1-2; 10 nucleotides agree with TRBD1. V shed 6 bases, J shed 4 bases, and the junction held 8 bases outside the gene matches. Germline values: CDR1 SNHLY, CDR2 FYNNEI. The CDR3 contains 15 residues. In DNA, the CDR3 is TGTGCCAGCAGGCCCTGGGACAGGGGTCCCTATGGCTACACCTTC. The encoded protein is CASRPWDRGPYGYTF.

The chain uses TRBV28 and TRBJ2-1, with 10 bases fitting TRBD2. The CDR3 totals 16 residues. CDR1 is MDHEN and CDR2 is SYDVKM in the germline V gene. Trimming at V came to 4 bases and at J to 6 bases, leaving 9 bases not matched to a gene. The CDR3 nucleotides are TGTGCCAGCAGTTGGCCTAGCGGGAGAGTGGGCAATGAGCAGTTCTTC. It codes for CASSWPSGRVGNEQFF.

This chain uses TRBV30 with TRBJ2-3, with no clear D. The CDR3 contains 14 residues. The V end lost 1 base, the J end lost 2 bases, and 10 bases lay between the germline ends. Germline CDR1 and CDR2: GTSNPN and SVGIG (reference sequence). This CDR3 is CAWSAPRPTDTQYF. The DNA of the CDR3 is TGTGCCTGGAGTGCCCCGAGACCCACAGATACGCAGTATTTT.

This chain uses TRBV7-7 with TRBJ2-7; perhaps TRBD2 as D (5 bases). Germline V gene lookup returns CDR1 SSHAT and CDR2 FNYEAQ (reference sequence). CDR3 length equals 13 residues. CDR3 in DNA: TGTGCTAGCCAAGCGAAGACCGCGGGCAAGCAGTACTTC. It specifies CASQAKTAGKQYF.